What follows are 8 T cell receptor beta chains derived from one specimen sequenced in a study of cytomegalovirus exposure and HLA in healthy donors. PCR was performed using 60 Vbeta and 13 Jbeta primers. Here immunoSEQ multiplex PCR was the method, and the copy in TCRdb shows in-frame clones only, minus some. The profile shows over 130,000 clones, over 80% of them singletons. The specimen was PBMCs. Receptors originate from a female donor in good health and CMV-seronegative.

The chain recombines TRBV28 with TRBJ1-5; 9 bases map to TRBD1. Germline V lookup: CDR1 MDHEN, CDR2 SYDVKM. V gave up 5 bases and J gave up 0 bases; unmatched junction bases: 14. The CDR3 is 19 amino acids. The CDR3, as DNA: TGTGCCAGCAGTACTTTCGGGACAGGGTTTTCACGTAGCAATCAGCCCCAGCATTTT. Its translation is CASSTFGTGFSRSNQPQHF.

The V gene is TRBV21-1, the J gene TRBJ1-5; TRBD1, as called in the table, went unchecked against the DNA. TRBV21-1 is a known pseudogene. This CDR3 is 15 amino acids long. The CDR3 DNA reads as TGTGCCAGCAGCAAAGAGGGGCCGAGCAATCAGCCCCAGCATTTT. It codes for CASSKEGPSNQPQHF.

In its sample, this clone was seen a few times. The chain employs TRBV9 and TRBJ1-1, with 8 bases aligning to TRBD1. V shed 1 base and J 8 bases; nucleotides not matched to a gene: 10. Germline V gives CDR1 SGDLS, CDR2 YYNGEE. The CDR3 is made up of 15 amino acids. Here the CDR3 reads CASSVKGVGDREAFF. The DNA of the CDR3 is TGTGCCAGCAGCGTAAAGGGAGTGGGGGACAGGGAAGCTTTCTTT.

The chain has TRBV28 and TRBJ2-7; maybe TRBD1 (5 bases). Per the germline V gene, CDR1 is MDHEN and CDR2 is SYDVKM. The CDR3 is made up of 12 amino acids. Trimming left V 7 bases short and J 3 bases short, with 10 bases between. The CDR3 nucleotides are TGTGCCAGCAAAACAGGAGACTACGAGCAGTACTTC. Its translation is CASKTGDYEQYF.

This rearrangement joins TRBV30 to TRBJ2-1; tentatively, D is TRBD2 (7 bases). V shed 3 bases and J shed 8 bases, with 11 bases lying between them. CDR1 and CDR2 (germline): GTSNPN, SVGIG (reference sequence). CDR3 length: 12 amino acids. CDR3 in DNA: TGTGCCTGGAGCGGAGGGGGGGATGAGCAGTTCTTC. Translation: CAWSGGGDEQFF.

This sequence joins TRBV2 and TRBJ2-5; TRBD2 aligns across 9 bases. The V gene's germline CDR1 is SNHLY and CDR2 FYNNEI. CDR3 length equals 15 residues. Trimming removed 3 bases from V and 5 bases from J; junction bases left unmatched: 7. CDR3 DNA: TGTGCCAGCAGTGAGGCGGGAGGGCCTCTCGAGACCCAGTACTTC. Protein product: CASSEAGGPLETQYF.

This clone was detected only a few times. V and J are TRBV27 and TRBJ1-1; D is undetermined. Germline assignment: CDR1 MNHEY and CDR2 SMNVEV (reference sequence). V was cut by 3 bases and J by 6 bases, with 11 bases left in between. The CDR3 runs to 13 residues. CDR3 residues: CASSFSAGAEAFF. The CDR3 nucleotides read TGTGCCAGCAGTTTCTCTGCCGGGGCTGAAGCTTTCTTT.

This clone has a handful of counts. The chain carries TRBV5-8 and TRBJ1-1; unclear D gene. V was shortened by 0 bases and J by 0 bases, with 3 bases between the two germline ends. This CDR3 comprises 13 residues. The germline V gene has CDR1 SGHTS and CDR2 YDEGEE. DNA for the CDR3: TGTGCCAGCAGCTTGGCGGTGAACACTGAAGCTTTCTTT. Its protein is CASSLAVNTEAFF.